Listed here are 2 T cell receptor beta chains from one sample, sequenced in a study of blood T cell repertoires in COVID-19. Libraries were prepared by immunoSEQ multiplex PCR; TCRdb keeps only in-frame clonotypes and omits some of them. The table includes about 430,000 clones, approximately 88% detected once. The sample was PBMCs or T cells enriched from blood (not recorded which). The source of these receptors is a woman aged 25 to 39 with acute COVID-19.

The genes are TRBV12-3 or TRBV12-4 and TRBJ2-7, with D maybe TRBD1 (6 bases). V lost 6 bases, J lost 3 bases, and 6 bases lay in between. The CDR3 is made up of 11 amino acids. CDR3 region: CASSRGYEQYF. CDR3 sequence (DNA): TGTGCCAGCAGCAGGGGCTACGAGCAGTACTTC.

The chain links TRBV9 to TRBJ1-4; TRBD1 might be the D (6 bases). V was shortened by 0 bases and J by 5 bases, with 17 bases between the two germline ends. CDR3 length equals 17 residues. CDR1 and CDR2 (germline): SGDLS, YYNGEE. The CDR3 spells CASSVGSGGPPNEKLFF. CDR3 nucleotide sequence: TGTGCCAGCAGCGTAGGTTCGGGGGGGCCCCCAAATGAAAAACTGTTTTTT.